These 11 T cell receptor beta chains came from one sample sequenced in a study of blood T cell repertoires in COVID-19. Repertoires were generated with immunoSEQ multiplex PCR, while TCRdb's copy carries only in-frame clones and drops some. The sample yields about 36,000 clones, over 80% seen once. Sequenced: peripheral blood. These receptors were taken from a human donor in a cohort sampled during active COVID-19.

This clone was observed a single time. The gene calls are TRBV9 and TRBJ2-1; no clear D. This CDR3 has 13 amino acids. V was cut by 4 bases and J by 4 bases, with 9 bases left in between. Germline V gene data show CDR1 as SGDLS and CDR2 as YYNGEE. CDR3 protein: CASSPTPYNEQFF. CDR3 coding DNA: TGTGCCAGCAGCCCAACTCCTTACAATGAGCAGTTCTTC.

The rearrangement joins TRBV21-1 to TRBJ2-7; the table's D call, TRBD2, was not checked against the DNA. TRBV21-1 is reported as a pseudogene. CDR3 size: 17 residues. The CDR3 DNA follows: TGTGCCAGCAGCAAAAGCTATTCGGGACTAGCAGAGTGGGAGCAGTACTTC. The encoded protein is CASSKSYSGLAEWEQYF.

This sequence joins TRBV5-1 and TRBJ1-1; a possible D gene is TRBD1 (6 bases). CDR1 SGHRS and CDR2 YFSETQ come from the germline V gene. The CDR3 has 13 amino acids. Trimming shortened V by 2 bases and J by 5 bases, and 10 bases separated the two germline ends. CDR3 loop: CASSLEGVTEAFF. CDR3 DNA sequence: TGCGCCAGCAGCTTAGAGGGGGTTACTGAAGCTTTCTTT.

This chain uses TRBV3-1 (or the pseudogene TRBV3-2) with TRBJ1-6; the match to TRBD1 covers 10 bases. CDR1 and CDR2 (germline): LGHDT, YNNKEL (reference sequence). V lost 5 bases to trimming and J lost 8 bases; unmatched junction nucleotides: 0. The CDR3 has 13 residues. The CDR3: CASSGTGDSPLHF. DNA for the CDR3: TGTGCCAGCAGCGGGACAGGGGATTCACCCCTCCACTTT.

The rearrangement joins TRBV7-6 to TRBJ2-3; 9 bases line up with TRBD1. Germline V gene lookup returns CDR1 SGHVS and CDR2 FNYEAQ. V lost 4 bases and J lost 0; bases outside the gene matches: 5. The CDR3 is 16 residues long. This CDR3 reads CASSSDRGSSTDTQYF. CDR3 bases: TGTGCCAGCAGCTCCGACAGGGGGTCTAGCACAGATACGCAGTATTTT.

This clone was seen a handful of times. The V call is TRBV30, the J call TRBJ1-1; D possibly corresponds to TRBD1 (6 bases). Germline V gene sequence: CDR1 GTSNPN, CDR2 SVGIG (reference sequence). The V end was cut by 5 bases, the J end by 2 bases, with 12 bases between. This CDR3 has 13 amino acids. For the CDR3, the DNA is TGTGCCTGGTCTCGGGACAAAAACACTGAAGCTTTCTTT. It yields the protein CAWSRDKNTEAFF.

This clone was seen only once. The chain combines TRBV20-1 with TRBJ1-3, with 10 bases matching TRBD1. Losses at the gene ends were 3 bases for V and 5 bases for J; bases not matched to a gene: 10. CDR1 and CDR2 from the germline V gene are DFQATT and SNEGSKA (reference sequence). CDR3 length equals 16 residues. Here the CDR3 reads CSASSGQGLFRNTIYF. In DNA, the CDR3 is TGCAGTGCTAGTTCGGGACAGGGGTTATTTAGAAACACCATATATTTT.

This chain connects TRBV5-4 to TRBJ2-5, with 9 bases lining up with TRBD2. The V gene end was trimmed by 5 bases and the J gene end by 1 base; junction bases not matched to a gene: 0. CDR3 size: 13 residues. CDR1 and CDR2 from the germline V gene are SGHNT and YYREEE (reference sequence). CDR3 loop: CASRRGGQETQYF. In DNA form, the CDR3 reads TGTGCCAGCAGGCGGGGGGGCCAAGAGACCCAGTACTTC.

This rearrangement joins TRBV6-6 to TRBJ2-5, with D tentatively TRBD1 (5 bases). Germline CDR1 reads MNHNY; CDR2 reads SVGAGI (reference sequence). The germline V and J ends were trimmed by 8 bases and 3 bases, with 13 bases remaining between them. The CDR3 covers 13 residues. The CDR3 region is CASQRGREETQYF. As DNA, the CDR3 is TGTGCCAGCCAAAGGGGTAGGGAAGAGACCCAGTACTTC.

This clone was observed a single time. V usage is TRBV25-1 and J usage is TRBJ1-3; the D is unclear. This CDR3 has 14 residues. The V end was cut by 6 bases, the J end by 2 bases, with 11 bases between. Germline V lookup: CDR1 MGHDK, CDR2 SYGVNS. CDR3 DNA sequence: TGTGCCAGCAGGGGCGATTCTACTGGAAACACCATATATTTT. Amino acids: CASRGDSTGNTIYF. Complete variable domain (other parts from reference TRBV25-1 and TRBJ1-3): EADIYQTPRYLVIGTGKKITLECSQTMGHDKMYWYQQDPGMELHLIHYSYGVNSTEKGDLSSESTVSRIRTEHFPLTLESARPSHTSQYLCASRGDSTGNTIYFGEGSWLTVV.

The chain couples TRBV7-2 to TRBJ2-3; tentative D call: TRBD1 (5 bases). The V gene's germline CDR1 is SGHTA and CDR2 FQGNSA. The CDR3 has 13 amino acids. With 3 bases removed from V and 4 bases from J, the gap between germline ends came to 8 bases. The DNA for the CDR3 is TGTGCCAGCAGCTTGACAGTTTCAGATACGCAGTATTTT. This codes for CASSLTVSDTQYF. Drawing the rest from reference TRBV7-2 and TRBJ2-3, the complete variable domain is GAGVSQSPSNKVTEKGKDVELRCDPISGHTALYWYRQSLGQGLEFLIYFQGNSAPDKSGLPSDRFSAERTGGSVSTLTIQRTQQEDSAVYLCASSLTVSDTQYFGPGTRLTVL.